This T cell receptor (beta chain) derives from a study of identical twins. There are a few counts of this clonotype. Its antigen is still unknown. Germline CDR1 is DFQATT and CDR2 is SNEGSKA (reference sequence). V lost 5 bases to trimming and J lost 1 base, with 9 bases between them. The CDR3 has 12 amino acids. MiXCR, run by TCRdb on the 5' RACE reads, gives a single entry per CDR3 protein. Of about 250,000 distinct CDR3 sequences listed, about 8.3% are singletons. Only healthy Caucasians were enrolled as donors. General study points: Models, which agreed with sharing between unrelated individuals, nonetheless underestimated the out-of-frame TCR alpha sharing seen in monozygotic twins.

A further study also used this sample, focusing on yellow fever vaccine responses in identical twins.

This chain uses TRBV20-1 with TRBJ2-7; no clear D. Sample: CD8+ T cells sorted from blood. The sequence derives from a woman in her late teens or twenties in good health. The CDR3 sequence is CSARTGSYEQYF. The CDR3 nucleotides are TGCAGTGCTCGGACGGGTTCCTACGAGCAGTACTTC.